The 23 T cell receptor beta chains below come from one sample, sequenced in a study of identifying expanded T cells in peripheral blood. Clones were sequenced by immunoSEQ multiplex PCR, and TCRdb holds only the in-frame ones, with some missing. The sample contains roughly 100,000 clones, about 83% of which appear only once. The sequencing input was blood. The source is a person aged 18 to 70 in good health.

This rearrangement joins TRBV6-5 to TRBJ2-7; D unclear. The CDR3 spans 15 residues. Trimming stripped 6 bases from V and 3 bases from J, with 18 bases between. Germline assignment: CDR1 MNHEY and CDR2 SVGAGI. CDR3 sequence reads: CASSFDRDFGYEQYF. CDR3 nucleotide sequence: TGTGCCAGCAGCTTCGACCGCGACTTCGGCTACGAGCAGTACTTC.

The V and J genes are TRBV5-8 and TRBJ1-6, with 7 nucleotides matching TRBD1. The CDR3 has 15 residues. CDR1 is SGHTS and CDR2 is YDEGEE in the germline V gene. The ends lost 4 bases at V and 5 bases at J; junction bases unmatched: 6. The chain's CDR3 is CASSPGQRNNSPLHF. The CDR3 DNA is TGTGCCAGCAGCCCGGGACAGCGGAATAATTCACCCCTCCACTTT.

This chain joins TRBV7-2 and TRBJ2-3; 8 nucleotides agree with TRBD2. The CDR3 totals 16 residues. The trim removed 5 bases at V and 4 bases at J, leaving 11 bases unmatched. Germline CDR1 and CDR2: SGHTA and FQGNSA. The CDR3 region has the DNA TGTGCCAGCAGCCGAGCAGGGACTAGTGTCGCAGATACGCAGTATTTT. Translation: CASSRAGTSVADTQYF.

The chain couples TRBV28 to TRBJ1-6; TRBD1 aligns across 9 bases. Trimming removed 5 bases from V and 7 bases from J; junction bases left unmatched: 9. This CDR3 has 16 amino acids. Germline V gene sequence: CDR1 MDHEN, CDR2 SYDVKM. CDR3 bases: TGTGCCAGCAGTAAGACTGGACAGGGGAGAAATTCACCCCTCCACTTT. Translating gives CASSKTGQGRNSPLHF.

This clone has only a few counts. The genes are TRBV21-1 and TRBJ2-5; TRBD1 is the table's D call and was not checked against the DNA. TRBV21-1 is tagged as a pseudogene. The CDR3 sequence is 12 residues long. Here the CDR3 reads CARRTGSSTQYF. Here the CDR3 DNA reads TGTGCCCGAAGGACAGGGAGTTCGACCCAGTACTTC.

In this sample, this clone turned up once. The rearrangement links TRBV6-1 to TRBJ2-3, with TRBD1 matching over 8 bases. CDR1 and CDR2 from the germline V gene are MNHNS and SASEGT. J was trimmed by 4 bases and V by 4 bases; bases with no gene match: 10. This CDR3 has 16 residues. The CDR3 DNA is TGTGCCAGCAGTGTACAGAGACAGGGGAGCGCAGATACGCAGTATTTT. Its translation is CASSVQRQGSADTQYF.

The rearrangement joins TRBV25-1 to TRBJ1-1, with D hard to call. V lost 9 bases and J 4 bases, leaving 15 bases between the germline ends. The CDR3 spans 13 residues. The V gene's germline CDR1 is MGHDK and CDR2 SYGVNS. The CDR3 DNA reads as TGTGCCAGTCGGATCGAGGCGGCCACTGAAGCTTTCTTT. Translating gives CASRIEAATEAFF. Filled out from reference TRBV25-1 and TRBJ1-1, the complete variable domain reads EADIYQTPRYLVIGTGKKITLECSQTMGHDKMYWYQQDPGMELHLIHYSYGVNSTEKGDLSSESTVSRIRTEHFPLTLESARPSHTSQYLCASRIEAATEAFFGQGTRLTVV.

The chain links TRBV7-6 to TRBJ2-2; D unresolved. Trimming removed 8 bases from V and 6 bases from J, with 19 bases in between. The CDR3 spans 15 residues. Germline V gives CDR1 SGHVS, CDR2 FNYEAQ. For the CDR3, the DNA is TGTGCCAGCTCCTCCCCCGGTGGATTGGCCGGGGAGCTGTTTTTT. Translated: CASSSPGGLAGELFF.

The chain is built from TRBV7-6 and TRBJ2-2; D is unclear. The germline V gene has CDR1 SGHVS and CDR2 FNYEAQ. CDR3 length equals 13 residues. V dropped 5 bases and J dropped 7 bases, with 11 bases sitting between them. The CDR3 DNA reads as TGTGCCAGCAGCCGCTCGGAGATCGGGGAGCTGTTTTTT. Its protein is CASSRSEIGELFF.

This sequence joins TRBV19 and TRBJ2-3; TRBD2 aligns across 7 bases. This CDR3 contains 15 residues. With 8 bases clipped from V and 1 base from J, the junction kept 9 bases outside the gene matches. Germline loops: CDR1 LNHDA, CDR2 SQIVND (reference sequence). CDR3 protein: CASATGLVRTDTQYF. Written as DNA, the CDR3 is TGTGCCAGTGCTACCGGACTAGTGCGCACAGATACGCAGTATTTT. Filled out from reference TRBV19 and TRBJ2-3, the complete variable domain reads DGGITQSPKYLFRKEGQNVTLSCEQNLNHDAMYWYRQDPGQGLRLIYYSQIVNDFQKGDIAEGYSVSREKKESFPLTVTSAQKNPTAFYLCASATGLVRTDTQYFGPGTRLTVL.

V usage is TRBV5-1 and J usage is TRBJ2-3; a possible D gene is TRBD1 (6 bases). The germline gives CDR1 SGHRS, CDR2 YFSETQ. Trimming took off 4 bases at V and 0 bases at J, with 15 bases between the two ends. CDR3 length equals 16 residues. This CDR3 is CASSLGATFSTDTQYF. CDR3 nucleotide sequence: TGCGCCAGCAGCCTGGGGGCTACCTTTAGCACAGATACGCAGTATTTT.

The chain couples TRBV4-2 to TRBJ1-1; D not resolved. V lost 5 bases, J lost 0 bases, and 10 bases lay in between. The CDR3 runs to 14 residues. Germline V CDR1 and CDR2: LGHNA, YNFKEQ. CDR3 in DNA: TGTGCCAGCAGCTCACGTAAGCTGAACACTGAAGCTTTCTTT. Its protein is CASSSRKLNTEAFF.

J is TRBJ2-1 and V is TRBV5-4, with 12 bases aligning to TRBD2. Trimming took 0 bases from V and 10 from J; bases not matched to a gene: 17. Germline V gives CDR1 SGHNT, CDR2 YYREEE (reference sequence). CDR3 length: 19 amino acids. In DNA form, the CDR3 reads TGTGCCAGCAGCTTGGGGCTTGCTAGCGGGGGGGCTTTCGTAAAGGAGCAGTTCTTC. This codes for CASSLGLASGGAFVKEQFF.

The rearrangement links TRBV18 to TRBJ1-4; TRBD1 is a possible D gene (5 bases). The germline gives CDR1 KGHSH, CDR2 LQKENI. The CDR3 loop spans 16 amino acids. The V and J ends lost 6 bases and 8 bases respectively, with 22 bases between them. This CDR3 reads CASSRESRNRDEKLFF. DNA of the CDR3: TGTGCCAGCTCTCGCGAGTCTCGGAATCGGGACGAAAAACTGTTTTTT.

The rearrangement links TRBV5-1 to TRBJ2-3; 8 nucleotides agree with TRBD2. Per germline, CDR1 SGHRS and CDR2 YFSETQ. CDR3 length: 17 residues. Germline trimming cut 4 bases from V and 1 base from J; bases unmatched to any gene: 11. CDR3 DNA sequence: TGCGCCAGCAGCGCGGGAGGACTTAGTCAAGGCACAGATACGCAGTATTTT. Protein sequence: CASSAGGLSQGTDTQYF.

This sequence joins TRBV7-2 and TRBJ2-7; tentative D call: TRBD2 (6 bases). The CDR3 is made up of 15 amino acids. Germline CDR1 reads SGHTA; CDR2 reads FQGNSA. V shed 3 bases and J shed 0 bases, with 12 bases lying between them. The CDR3 sequence is CASSFISGSSYEQYF. In DNA form, the CDR3 reads TGTGCCAGCAGCTTTATTTCCGGGAGCTCCTACGAGCAGTACTTC. The whole variable domain, filled in from reference TRBV7-2 and TRBJ2-7, reads GAGVSQSPSNKVTEKGKDVELRCDPISGHTALYWYRQSLGQGLEFLIYFQGNSAPDKSGLPSDRFSAERTGGSVSTLTIQRTQQEDSAVYLCASSFISGSSYEQYFGPGTRLTVT.

The chain is built from TRBV18 and TRBJ1-6, with D unresolved. In germline, CDR1 is KGHSH, CDR2 LQKENI. Trimming took 1 base from V and 4 from J, leaving 11 bases between them. There are 16 residues in the CDR3. The CDR3 DNA reads TGTGCCAGCTCACCACGCGGCAGGCAGTATAATTCACCCCTCCACTTT. Translation: CASSPRGRQYNSPLHF.

This clone was seen a handful of times. V and J are TRBV7-2 and TRBJ2-1; 10 bases map to TRBD1. From germline, CDR1 is SGHTA and CDR2 FQGNSA. The V gene end was trimmed by 5 bases and the J gene end by 4 bases; junction bases not matched to a gene: 11. The CDR3 has 17 amino acids. In DNA form, the CDR3 reads TGTGCCAGCAGCCGGGACAGGGGAGTGTCAGGTTACAATGAGCAGTTCTTC. Its translation: CASSRDRGVSGYNEQFF.

V usage is TRBV7-2 and J usage is TRBJ2-4, with D unresolved. Germline lookup yields CDR1 SGHTA and CDR2 FQGNSA. With 1 base removed from V and 3 bases from J, the gap between germline ends came to 13 bases. The CDR3 runs 16 residues. CDR3 protein: CASSLVPISDKNIQYF. DNA of the CDR3: TGTGCCAGCAGCTTAGTCCCGATCTCGGACAAAAACATTCAGTACTTC.

This chain connects TRBV5-1 to TRBJ2-7; D uncertain. CDR1 is SGHRS, CDR2 YFSETQ, per germline. CDR3 length: 11 amino acids. V shed 4 bases and J shed 3 bases, with 5 bases lying between them. The CDR3 nucleotides read TGCGCCAGCAGCCGAGACTACGAGCAGTACTTC. Translated, it gives CASSRDYEQYF.

J is TRBJ1-2 and V is TRBV11-2; D not resolved. Trimming took 1 base from V and 8 from J, leaving 11 bases between them. Germline CDR1 is SGHAT and CDR2 is FQNNGV. The CDR3 is 13 residues long. Here the CDR3 DNA reads TGTGCCAGCAGCTTAGCACCCCCCGAGGGCTACACCTTC. Its translation is CASSLAPPEGYTF.

This clone is medium-sized (0.01 to 0.1%) within its sample. The chain couples TRBV7-6 to TRBJ1-6; D is undetermined. Deletions cut 5 bases from V and 4 bases from J, with 12 bases between. CDR1 is SGHVS and CDR2 is FNYEAQ in the germline V gene. This CDR3 contains 15 residues. The CDR3 nucleotides are TGTGCCAGCAGCCCCAGCGGGGTGTATAATTCACCCCTCCACTTT. It codes for CASSPSGVYNSPLHF.

This clone has just a few counts. This chain links TRBV4-3 with TRBJ2-7, with D possibly TRBD1 on 5 matching bases. Germline-derived CDR1 and CDR2 are LGHNA and YSLEER. The CDR3 sequence is 14 residues long. Trimming removed 0 bases from V and 1 base from J, with 7 bases in between. The CDR3 DNA sequence: TGCGCCAGCAGCCAAGATAGGGGATCCTACGAGCAGTACTTC. This encodes CASSQDRGSYEQYF.